One sample yielded the 14 T cell receptor beta chains listed below, sequenced in a study of untreated major depressive disorder. Study-level points and caveats: CD4+ T cells from depressed patients used TRBV05-01 (Vbeta 5.1) more often than controls.

These receptors' antigens are unknown. Measured with immunoSEQ multiplex PCR; TCRdb has only the in-frame clones, and not every one. The profile covers under 30,000 clones, with 91% appearing a single time and roughly 0.7% taken by the ten largest. Sequencing was carried out using CD4+ T cells from PBMCs. These receptors all stem from a woman aged 25 to 39 with major depressive disorder.

This clone was counted only a few times. Other DNA sequences of this sample code for an identical CDR3. The chain uses TRBV27 and TRBJ1-2; TRBD1 matches 9 bases. The trim removed 6 bases at V and 4 bases at J, leaving 6 bases unmatched. Germline V lookup: CDR1 MNHEY, CDR2 SMNVEV (reference sequence). This CDR3 region has 14 residues. The CDR3 region has the DNA TGTGCCAGCAGATCACAGGGGGCTAGCTATGGCTACACCTTC. This codes for CASRSQGASYGYTF.

The V gene is TRBV6-5, the J gene TRBJ2-2; no clear D. Germline V gene sequence: CDR1 MNHEY, CDR2 SVGAGI. This CDR3 is 15 amino acids long. Trimming took off 8 bases at V and 7 bases at J, with 20 bases between the two ends. CDR3 nucleotides: TGTGCCAGCGGATTAGGTATCCTCCACGGCGGGGAGCTGTTTTTT. The encoded protein is CASGLGILHGGELFF.

The V call is TRBV20-1, the J call TRBJ1-1; 7 nucleotides match TRBD1. V shed 5 bases and J 9 bases; nucleotides not matched to a gene: 6. CDR3 length: 11 amino acids. In germline, CDR1 is DFQATT, CDR2 SNEGSKA (reference sequence). The CDR3 loop is CSAEGTAKAFF. Written as DNA, the CDR3 is TGCAGTGCTGAAGGGACAGCCAAAGCTTTCTTT.

This sequence joins TRBV9 and TRBJ2-3; the match to TRBD1 covers 10 bases. Germline CDR1 is SGDLS and CDR2 is YYNGEE. CDR3 size: 18 residues. J lost 1 base, V lost 1 base, and 9 bases had no gene match. CDR3 DNA: TGTGCCAGCAGCGTAAAGGGAAAGGGACAGGGGCGCACAGATACGCAGTATTTT. This gives the protein CASSVKGKGQGRTDTQYF.

This sequence joins TRBV6-5 and TRBJ2-1; 8 bases agree with TRBD1. J lost 4 bases, V lost 5 bases, and 7 bases had no gene match. The germline gives CDR1 MNHEY, CDR2 SVGAGI. The CDR3 has 15 residues. The CDR3 DNA reads TGTGCCAGCAGTCGGCAGGGGGCGAATTACAATGAGCAGTTCTTC. Translated: CASSRQGANYNEQFF.

The rearrangement uses TRBV9 and TRBJ2-3; 8 bases line up with TRBD2. The V gene's germline CDR1 is SGDLS and CDR2 YYNGEE. The CDR3 is 15 amino acids. Unmatched junction bases numbered 6, after V lost 0 bases and J lost 6 bases. In DNA form, the CDR3 reads TGTGCCAGCAGCGTAGTTGTAGCGGGACCTGATACGCAGTATTTT. It specifies CASSVVVAGPDTQYF.

This clone appeared a few times. The CDR3 protein is CASSLRGVANEKLFF. The CDR3 bases are TGCGCCAGCAGCCTCAGGGGGGTGGCTAATGAAAAACTGTTTTTT. The V call is TRBV4-1, the J call TRBJ1-4, with 7 bases lining up with TRBD1. V shed 4 bases, J shed 3 bases, and the junction held 5 bases outside the gene matches. CDR1 is MGHRA and CDR2 is YSYEKL in the germline V gene. The CDR3 covers 15 residues.

This chain joins TRBV5-1 and TRBJ2-5; D is unclear. The germline V gene encodes CDR1 SGHRS and CDR2 YFSETQ. Trimming pared 4 bases from V and 8 bases from J, leaving 18 bases between. There are 14 residues in the CDR3. The CDR3 protein is CASSPGTAGETQYF. Here the CDR3 DNA reads TGCGCCAGCAGCCCCGGAACCGCAGGTGAAACCCAGTACTTC.

The chain carries TRBV10-3 and TRBJ2-7; D is perhaps TRBD2 (5 bases). Germline values: CDR1 ENHRY, CDR2 SYGVKD. This CDR3 has 16 amino acids. V was trimmed by 2 bases and J by 4 bases, leaving 18 bases between them. The CDR3 DNA reads as TGTGCCATCAGTGAGGGCTTAGCGAGAGATTTTTACGAGCAGTACTTC. Its translation is CAISEGLARDFYEQYF.

The chain links TRBV6-5 to TRBJ2-3; D gene ambiguous. CDR1 is MNHEY, CDR2 SVGAGI, per germline. Trimming removed 1 base from V and 6 bases from J, with 11 bases in between. The CDR3 has 14 residues. For the CDR3, the DNA is TGTGCCAGCAGTTACTTATCGAGGTCGGATACGCAGTATTTT. Its protein is CASSYLSRSDTQYF.

The V call is TRBV15, the J call TRBJ2-7, with D hard to call. Germline values: CDR1 LNHNV, CDR2 YYDKDF (reference sequence). The CDR3 is made up of 14 amino acids. Trimming shortened V by 0 bases and J by 7 bases, and 13 bases separated the two germline ends. Here the CDR3 DNA reads TGTGCCACCAGCAGAGATATAGGGTCACTTGAGCAGTACTTC. Encoded protein: CATSRDIGSLEQYF.

This clone has only one observation. The CDR3 bases are TGTGCCAGTAGTATTAACGGGTTTAGTACAGATACGCAGTATTTT. Translated, it gives CASSINGFSTDTQYF. The chain combines TRBV19 with TRBJ2-3; no clear D. V was cut by 3 bases and J by 3 bases, with 13 bases left in between. CDR3 length: 15 amino acids. Germline V CDR1 and CDR2: LNHDA, SQIVND (reference sequence).

The rearrangement uses TRBV27 and TRBJ2-7; 8 positions match TRBD2. Germline trimming cut 0 bases from V and 2 bases from J; bases unmatched to any gene: 21. The CDR3 totals 21 residues. CDR1 is MNHEY, CDR2 SMNVEV, per germline (reference sequence). This chain's CDR3 is CASSLSFRPSLTSGAAYEQYF. The CDR3 DNA is TGTGCCAGCAGTTTATCGTTTCGCCCTTCCCTAACTAGCGGAGCCGCCTACGAGCAGTACTTC.

J is TRBJ2-4 and V is TRBV7-8; TRBD2 aligns across 8 bases. This CDR3 has 15 amino acids. Germline values: CDR1 SGHVS, CDR2 FQNEAQ. With 5 bases clipped from V and 0 bases from J, the junction kept 3 bases outside the gene matches. The CDR3 DNA follows: TGTGCCAGCAGCGCTACTAGCGGAGCCAAAAACATTCAGTACTTC. It encodes CASSATSGAKNIQYF. The entire variable domain, with the rest obtained from reference TRBV7-8 and TRBJ2-4, is as follows: GAGVSQSPRYKVAKRGQDVALRCDPISGHVSLFWYQQALGQGPEFLTYFQNEAQLDKSGLPSDRFFAERPEGSVSTLKIQRTQQEDSAVYLCASSATSGAKNIQYFGAGTRLSVL.